The present entry profiles one TCR beta chain with its context. Its antigen is unknown. This record comes from a study of T cells after yellow fever vaccination. Turning to the study itself: For low cell numbers, libraries were made with SMART-Seq v4 Ultra Low Input.

CDR3 length equals 13 residues. V shed 4 bases and J 12 bases; nucleotides not matched to a gene: 8. Germline CDR1 reads MNHEY; CDR2 reads SVGAGI. General observations from the study: The study re-detected most primary-vaccination clones after the booster (roughly 96% CD4, 88% CD8).

From the 5' RACE reads, TCRdb called clonotypes with MiXCR, one entry per CDR3 protein. The data contain a few hundred thousand distinct CDR3 sequences, around 4% of them singletons. The TCR originated in a man in his late teens or twenties who received the YFV17D yellow fever vaccine. The sequenced sample was PBMCs, obtained on the day of the yellow fever booster vaccination. V is TRBV6-5 and J is TRBJ1-5; 8 nucleotides line up with TRBD1. CDR3 coding DNA: TGTGCCAGCAGTTCAGCCGGGACAGGACTCCAGCATTTT. As protein: CASSSAGTGLQHF.